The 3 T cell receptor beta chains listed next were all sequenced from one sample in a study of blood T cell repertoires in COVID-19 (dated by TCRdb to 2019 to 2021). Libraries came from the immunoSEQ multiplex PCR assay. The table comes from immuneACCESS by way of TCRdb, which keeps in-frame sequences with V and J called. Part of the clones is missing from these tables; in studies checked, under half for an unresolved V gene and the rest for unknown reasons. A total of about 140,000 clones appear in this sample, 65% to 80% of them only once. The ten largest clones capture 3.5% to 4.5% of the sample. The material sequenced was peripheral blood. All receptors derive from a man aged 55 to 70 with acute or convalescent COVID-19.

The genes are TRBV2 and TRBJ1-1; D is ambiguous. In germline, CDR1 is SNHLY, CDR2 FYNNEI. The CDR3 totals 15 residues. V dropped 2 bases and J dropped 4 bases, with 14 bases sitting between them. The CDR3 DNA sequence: TGTGCCAGCAGTGAATCGTGGAGGGAGGGCACTGAAGCTTTCTTT. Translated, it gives CASSESWREGTEAFF.

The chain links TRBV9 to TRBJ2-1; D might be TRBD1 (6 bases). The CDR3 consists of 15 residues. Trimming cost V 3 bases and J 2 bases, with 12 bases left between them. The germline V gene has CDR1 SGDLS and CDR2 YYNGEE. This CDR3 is CASSAAGATYNEQFF. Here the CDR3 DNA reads TGTGCCAGCAGCGCGGCAGGGGCCACCTACAATGAGCAGTTCTTC.

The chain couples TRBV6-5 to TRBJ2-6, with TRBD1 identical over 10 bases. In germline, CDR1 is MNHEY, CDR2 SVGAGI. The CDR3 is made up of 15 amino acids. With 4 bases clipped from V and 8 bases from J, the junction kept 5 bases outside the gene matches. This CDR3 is CASSSVTGGSNVLTF. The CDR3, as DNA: TGTGCCAGCAGTTCCGTGACAGGGGGCTCCAACGTCCTGACTTTC.